The T cell receptor beta chain described here comes from a study of cytotoxic CD8 clonotypes in ibrutinib-treated CLL. Background on the study: Patients: more than nine relapsed/refractory, approximately 15 treatment-naive, 17 IGHV unmutated.

Produced via immunoSEQ multiplex PCR; TCRdb's table is partial and in-frame only. This table has some 130,000 clones, 75% to 95% appearing once. Overall study results and limits: Contraction or stability on treatment characterized the public clonotypes, which were uncommon.

V lost 3 bases and J lost 8; bases outside the gene matches: 8. The CDR3 runs 14 residues. In germline, CDR1 is SGDLS, CDR2 YYNGEE. As for this clone: Its antigen is as yet unknown.

The rearrangement uses TRBV9 and TRBJ1-2; 9 nucleotides agree with TRBD1. The sample here was PBMCs, taken after 12 months of ibrutinib treatment. This clonotype was sampled from a human donor with chronic lymphocytic leukemia. CDR3 residues: CASSEQGASGGYTF. The CDR3 bases are TGTGCCAGCAGCGAACAGGGGGCCTCCGGCGGCTACACCTTC.